This TCR beta chain derives from a study of cytomegalovirus exposure and HLA in healthy donors. PCR employed 60 Vbeta and 13 Jbeta primers. The protocol was immunoSEQ multiplex PCR, while the TCRdb copy is restricted to in-frame clones and leaves out a portion. The table includes approximately 180,000 clones, more than 75% detected once. In this sample, this clone turned up a few times. Its antigen is not identified. Donors in the study were healthy people who gave bone marrow. General study points: Cytomegalovirus association was assigned to approximately 180 TCR beta chains. High specificity and sensitivity for cytomegalovirus status were reported for the classifier.

The TCR sequence derives from a woman in her fifties or sixties in good health and CMV-seronegative. Material for sequencing was PBMCs.

The CDR3 loop is CASSLVSRSEQFF. The DNA for the CDR3 is TGTGCCAGCAGCTTAGTTAGTCGAAGTGAGCAGTTCTTC. V usage is TRBV7-2 and J usage is TRBJ2-1; D gene uncertain. V dropped 1 base and J dropped 9 bases, with 10 bases sitting between them. Germline loops: CDR1 SGHTA, CDR2 FQGNSA. The CDR3 spans 13 residues.